Listed here is a single TCR beta chain. Antigen unknown. Libraries were prepared by immunoSEQ multiplex PCR; TCRdb keeps only in-frame clonotypes and omits some of them. The table records about 99,000 clones, around 90% of them present only once. This entry comes from a study of T cell responses to AZD1222 COVID-19 vaccine. In the study overall: Second-dose groups at about 4 or about 12 weeks were pooled.

Study-wide findings and caveats: White British ancestry dominated among donors, who included more females, and clonal diversity was possibly underestimated. Spike-specific TCR breadth and depth were elevated following two AZD1222 doses. Spike was spanned by vaccine-associated CD4 TCRs, which were dominant at 160-218 and 743-854.

V dropped 0 bases and J dropped 4 bases, with 12 bases sitting between them. The CDR3 is made up of 15 amino acids. Per germline, CDR1 MNHEY and CDR2 SVGAGI. The source of this sequence is an adult in good health. This chain links TRBV6-5 with TRBJ1-2; no clear D gene. The source material was peripheral blood, sampled on day 0 of AZD1222 vaccination. The CDR3 is CASSYSMAVLYGYTF. As DNA, the CDR3 is TGTGCCAGCAGTTACTCGATGGCAGTCCTCTATGGCTACACCTTC.